This T cell receptor (beta chain) derives from a study of blood T cell repertoires in COVID-19. Study overall: The samples span acute and convalescent COVID-19 from the United States, Italy and Spain.

One Seattle source followed patients from active infection through their disease course. Profiled with immunoSEQ multiplex PCR; TCRdb holds only in-frame clones, not every one. The sample has 100,000 to 150,000 clones, more than 75% seen once. The receptor's source is a man in his fifties or sixties with COVID-19, enrolled during active disease. Sample: peripheral blood.

CDR3 nucleotide sequence: TGTGCCAGCACCTCCCTAGCAACCAATGAGCAGTTCTTC. Amino acid sequence: CASTSLATNEQFF. The chain uses TRBV6-5 and TRBJ2-1; TRBD2 is a possible D gene (5 bases). Germline CDR1 is MNHEY and CDR2 is SVGAGI. The CDR3 is made up of 13 amino acids. V lost 7 bases to trimming and J lost 6 bases, with 13 bases between them.